This is a list of T cell receptor beta chains from one sample in a study of cytomegalovirus exposure and HLA in healthy donors. TCRdb's table, derived via immunoSEQ multiplex PCR, lists solely in-frame clones and lacks some. Altogether about 220,000 clones are present, around 76% being singletons, with the ten largest covering around 5%. Sample: PBMCs. The receptor set was obtained from a woman aged 40 to 55 in good health and CMV-seropositive. Each CDR3 is given with its conserved first and last residue. Fields, in order: CDR3 protein, CDR3 DNA, clone size, D gene, CDR3 length, V gene, J gene. A D gene is named only where the DNA matches it firmly. Size is stated for part of the rows, as once, few or many counts, or as a class when the clone is expanded.

CDR3: CASSLAQGYEQFF
DNA: TGTGCCAGCAGCTTGGCCCAGGGTTATGAGCAGTTCTTC
size: .
D: .
length: 13
V: TRBV5-6
J: TRBJ2-1

CDR3: CASSLDTGFYGYTF
DNA: TGTGCCAGCAGCTTAGATACAGGTTTTTATGGCTACACCTTC
size: .
D: .
length: 14
V: TRBV11-3
J: TRBJ1-2

CDR3: CASSLQAGSYEQFF
DNA: TGCGCCAGCAGCTTACAAGCGGGATCCTATGAGCAGTTCTTC
size: .
D: TRBD2
length: 14
V: TRBV5-1
J: TRBJ2-1

CDR3: CASSPDRGEDYGYTF
DNA: TGTGCCAGCAGCCCGGACAGGGGCGAGGACTATGGCTACACCTTC
size: once
D: TRBD1
length: 15
V: TRBV27
J: TRBJ1-2

CDR3: CAIRGGQAGGENEQYF
DNA: TGTGCCATCAGGGGAGGACAAGCGGGAGGGGAGAACGAGCAGTACTTC
size: .
D: TRBD2
length: 16
V: TRBV10-3
J: TRBJ2-7

CDR3: CASGLQGAWTEAFF
DNA: TGTGCCAGCGGCTTACAGGGGGCTTGGACTGAAGCTTTCTTT
size: .
D: TRBD1
length: 14
V: TRBV2
J: TRBJ1-1

CDR3: CASSLQTGANTEAFF
DNA: TGCGCCAGCAGCTTACAGACAGGGGCGAACACTGAAGCTTTCTTT
size: .
D: TRBD1
length: 15
V: TRBV5-1
J: TRBJ1-1

CDR3: CASSLARTSGGREQFF
DNA: TGTGCCAGCAGTTTGGCGAGGACTAGCGGGGGGAGGGAGCAGTTCTTC
size: .
D: TRBD2
length: 16
V: TRBV28
J: TRBJ2-1

CDR3: CASSQGSGGTYEQYF
DNA: TGCGCCAGCAGCCAAGGGAGCGGGGGGACCTACGAGCAGTACTTC
size: few
D: TRBD2
length: 15
V: TRBV4-1
J: TRBJ2-7

CDR3: CASSSLGGHTEAFF
DNA: TGTGCCAGCAGTTCATTGGGGGGGCACACTGAAGCTTTCTTT
size: few
D: .
length: 14
V: TRBV7-9
J: TRBJ1-1

CDR3: CASSSLYGQDSNQPQHF
DNA: TGTGCCAGCAGTTCCCTATACGGACAGGATAGCAATCAGCCCCAGCATTTT
size: .
D: TRBD1
length: 17
V: TRBV27
J: TRBJ1-5

CDR3: CAISEARGRMNTEAFF
DNA: TGTGCCATCAGTGAGGCCAGGGGAAGGATGAACACTGAAGCTTTCTTT
size: .
D: .
length: 16
V: TRBV10-3
J: TRBJ1-1

CDR3: CASSIVQGISETQYF
DNA: TGTGCCAGTAGTATTGTTCAGGGGATTAGCGAGACCCAGTACTTC
size: .
D: .
length: 15
V: TRBV19
J: TRBJ2-5

CDR3: CASSQGWDTTYEQYF
DNA: TGTGCCAGCAGCCAAGGCTGGGACACTACCTACGAGCAGTACTTC
size: .
D: .
length: 15
V: TRBV6-5
J: TRBJ2-7

CDR3: CASSPNHGGSGAFF
DNA: TGCGCCAGCAGCCCTAATCATGGGGGTAGCGGAGCTTTCTTT
size: few
D: .
length: 14
V: TRBV5-1
J: TRBJ1-1

CDR3: CASRQHEERTGNTIYF
DNA: TGTGCCAGTAGACAACACGAGGAGCGCACTGGAAACACCATATATTTT
size: .
D: .
length: 16
V: TRBV19
J: TRBJ1-3

CDR3: CACSGGWADTQYF
DNA: TGTGCCTGTAGCGGAGGGTGGGCAGATACGCAGTATTTT
size: .
D: .
length: 13
V: TRBV30
J: TRBJ2-3

CDR3: CASSLDRDWAMRGYTF
DNA: TGCGCCAGCAGCCTGGACAGGGATTGGGCTATGCGTGGCTACACCTTC
size: .
D: TRBD1
length: 16
V: TRBV5-1
J: TRBJ1-2

CDR3: CAWSVTGRQETQYF
DNA: TGTGCCTGGAGTGTAACAGGACGACAAGAGACCCAGTACTTC
size: .
D: .
length: 14
V: TRBV30
J: TRBJ2-5

CDR3: CASSSGLGSSYNEQFF
DNA: TGTGCCAGCAGCTCAGGACTAGGTAGCTCCTACAATGAGCAGTTCTTC
size: .
D: TRBD2
length: 16
V: TRBV9
J: TRBJ2-1

CDR3: CAWSLGTASQPQHF
DNA: TGTGCCTGGAGCTTAGGGACAGCTTCTCAGCCCCAGCATTTT
size: .
D: TRBD1
length: 14
V: TRBV30
J: TRBJ1-5

CDR3: CAWRTVQGNGYTF
DNA: TGTGCCTGGAGGACAGTACAGGGCAATGGCTACACCTTC
size: .
D: .
length: 13
V: TRBV30
J: TRBJ1-2

CDR3: CASSPQAGNTDTQYF
DNA: TGTGCCAGCAGCCCCCAAGCAGGGAACACAGATACGCAGTATTTT
size: few
D: .
length: 15
V: TRBV7-2
J: TRBJ2-3

CDR3: CASSIGGQVNTEAFF
DNA: TGTGCCAGTAGTATAGGCGGACAGGTGAACACTGAAGCTTTCTTT
size: few
D: TRBD1
length: 15
V: TRBV19
J: TRBJ1-1

CDR3: CASSTRGTQYF
DNA: TGTGCCAGCAGCACTCGGGGGACGCAGTATTTT
size: .
D: .
length: 11
V: TRBV13
J: TRBJ2-3

CDR3: CSASQETQYF
DNA: TGCAGTGCTTCTCAAGAGACCCAGTACTTC
size: .
D: .
length: 10
V: TRBV20-1
J: TRBJ2-5

CDR3: CASSLGGWTEAFF
DNA: TGTGCCAGCAGCTTGGGGGGATGGACTGAAGCTTTCTTT
size: .
D: .
length: 13
V: TRBV27
J: TRBJ1-1

CDR3: CASSLVGGQETQYF
DNA: TGTGCCAGCAGCTTAGTGGGGGGACAAGAGACCCAGTACTTC
size: few
D: .
length: 14
V: TRBV7-9
J: TRBJ2-5

CDR3: CASSGLTGAYYGYTF
DNA: TGTGCCAGCAGCGGACTAACAGGGGCGTACTATGGCTACACCTTC
size: .
D: TRBD1
length: 15
V: TRBV9
J: TRBJ1-2

CDR3: CASSLVGGPYNEQFF
DNA: TGTGCCAGCAGCTTGGTCGGGGGACCCTACAATGAGCAGTTCTTC
size: .
D: .
length: 15
V: TRBV5-4
J: TRBJ2-1

CDR3: CASSPSGGRNNEQFF
DNA: TGTGCCAGCAGCCCTAGCGGGGGGCGAAACAATGAGCAGTTCTTC
size: few
D: TRBD2
length: 15
V: TRBV7-3
J: TRBJ2-1

CDR3: CASSLARGYEQYF
DNA: TGTGCCAGCAGCTTAGCGAGGGGGTACGAGCAGTACTTC
size: .
D: .
length: 13
V: TRBV11-2
J: TRBJ2-7

CDR3: CASSLGRGPYNEQFF
DNA: TGTGCCAGCAGCTTGGGCAGGGGACCCTACAATGAGCAGTTCTTC
size: once
D: .
length: 15
V: TRBV7-6
J: TRBJ2-1

CDR3: CASSYEGGATPGYTF
DNA: TGTGCCAGCAGTTACGAAGGGGGGGCGACTCCTGGCTACACCTTC
size: .
D: .
length: 15
V: TRBV6-6
J: TRBJ1-2

CDR3: CASSPNRGQNTEAFF
DNA: TGTGCCAGCAGCCCAAACAGGGGGCAGAACACTGAAGCTTTCTTT
size: .
D: TRBD1
length: 15
V: TRBV7-8
J: TRBJ1-1

CDR3: CASSLAGLRGPGNTIYF
DNA: TGTGCCAGCAGCTTAGCGGGTCTAAGGGGCCCTGGAAACACCATATATTTT
size: .
D: .
length: 17
V: TRBV7-9
J: TRBJ1-3

CDR3: CASSYASGSGNTIYF
DNA: TGTGCCAGCAGTTACGCTTCAGGGTCTGGAAACACCATATATTTT
size: .
D: .
length: 15
V: TRBV6-5
J: TRBJ1-3